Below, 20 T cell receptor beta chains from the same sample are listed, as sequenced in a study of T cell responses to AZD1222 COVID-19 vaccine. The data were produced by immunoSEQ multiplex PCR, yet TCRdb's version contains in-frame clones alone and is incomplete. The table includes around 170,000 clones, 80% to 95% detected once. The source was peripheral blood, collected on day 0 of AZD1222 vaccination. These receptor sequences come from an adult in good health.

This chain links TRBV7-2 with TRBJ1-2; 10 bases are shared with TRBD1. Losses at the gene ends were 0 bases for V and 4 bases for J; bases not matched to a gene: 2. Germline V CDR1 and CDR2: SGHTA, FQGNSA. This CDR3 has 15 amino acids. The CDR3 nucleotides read TGTGCCAGCAGCTTAGCGGGGGACAGGGGCTATGGCTACACCTTC. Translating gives CASSLAGDRGYGYTF.

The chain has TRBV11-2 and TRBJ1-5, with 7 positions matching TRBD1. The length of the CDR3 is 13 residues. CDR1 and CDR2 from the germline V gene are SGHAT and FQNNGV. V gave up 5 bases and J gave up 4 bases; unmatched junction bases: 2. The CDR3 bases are TGTGCCAGCAGCCTGACAGGGAATCAGCCCCAGCATTTT. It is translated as CASSLTGNQPQHF. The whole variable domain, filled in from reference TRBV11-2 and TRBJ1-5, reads EAGVAQSPRYKIIEKRQSVAFWCNPISGHATLYWYQQILGQGPKLLIQFQNNGVVDDSQLPKDRFSAERLKGVDSTLKIQPAKLEDSAVYLCASSLTGNQPQHFGDGTRLSIL.

This CDR3 is CASSHQVPGQGAVGYTF. In DNA form, the CDR3 reads TGTGCCAGCAGTCACCAGGTCCCGGGACAGGGGGCGGTTGGCTACACCTTC. This sequence joins TRBV2 and TRBJ1-2; 12 bases align to TRBD1. This CDR3 spans 17 amino acids. Looked up from germline, CDR1 is SNHLY and CDR2 is FYNNEI. V lost 5 bases and J lost 7; bases outside the gene matches: 14.

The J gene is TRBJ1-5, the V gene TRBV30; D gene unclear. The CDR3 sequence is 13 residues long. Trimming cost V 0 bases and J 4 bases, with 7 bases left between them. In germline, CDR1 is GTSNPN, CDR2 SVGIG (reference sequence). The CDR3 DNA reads TGTGCCTGGAGTGTACAATTGAATCAGCCCCAGCATTTT. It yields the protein CAWSVQLNQPQHF.

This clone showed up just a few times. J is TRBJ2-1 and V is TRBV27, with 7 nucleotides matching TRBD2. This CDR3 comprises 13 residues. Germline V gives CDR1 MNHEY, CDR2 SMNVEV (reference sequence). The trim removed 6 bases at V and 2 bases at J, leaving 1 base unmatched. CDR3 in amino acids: CASRAGTYNEQFF. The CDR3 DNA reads TGTGCCAGCAGAGCGGGGACCTACAATGAGCAGTTCTTC.

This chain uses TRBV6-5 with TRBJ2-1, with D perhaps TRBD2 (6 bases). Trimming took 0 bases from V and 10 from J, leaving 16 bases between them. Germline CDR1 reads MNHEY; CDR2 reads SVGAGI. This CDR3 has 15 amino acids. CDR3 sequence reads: CASSYSRDSFGEQFF. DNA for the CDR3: TGTGCCAGCAGTTACTCCCGGGACTCATTTGGGGAGCAGTTCTTC.

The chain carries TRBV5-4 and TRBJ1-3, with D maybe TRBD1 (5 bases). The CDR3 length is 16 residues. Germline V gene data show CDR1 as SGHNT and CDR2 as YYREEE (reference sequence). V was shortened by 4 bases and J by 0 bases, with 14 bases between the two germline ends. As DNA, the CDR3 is TGTGCCAGCAGCACTCCGGACAACAGCTCTGGAAACACCATATATTTT. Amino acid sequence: CASSTPDNSSGNTIYF. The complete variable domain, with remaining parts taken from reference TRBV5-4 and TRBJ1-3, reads ETGVTQSPTHLIKTRGQQVTLRCSSQSGHNTVSWYQQALGQGPQFIFQYYREEENGRGNFPPRFSGLQFPNYSSELNVNALELDDSALYLCASSTPDNSSGNTIYFGEGSWLTVV.

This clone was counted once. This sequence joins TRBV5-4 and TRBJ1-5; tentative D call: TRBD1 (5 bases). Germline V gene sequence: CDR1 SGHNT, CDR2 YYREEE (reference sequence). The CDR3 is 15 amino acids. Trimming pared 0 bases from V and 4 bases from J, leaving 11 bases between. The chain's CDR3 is CASSLDGARNQPQHF. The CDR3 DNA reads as TGTGCCAGCAGCTTGGACGGGGCCAGAAATCAGCCCCAGCATTTT.

CDR3 in amino acids: CASSQDGLGTGDVMNTEAFF. Here the CDR3 DNA reads TGCGCCAGCAGCCAAGATGGTCTCGGGACAGGGGATGTCATGAACACTGAAGCTTTCTTT. The rearrangement joins TRBV4-1 to TRBJ1-1; the match to TRBD1 covers 10 bases. Germline CDR1 reads MGHRA; CDR2 reads YSYEKL. This CDR3 region has 20 residues. Losses at the gene ends were 0 bases for V and 0 bases for J; bases not matched to a gene: 13.

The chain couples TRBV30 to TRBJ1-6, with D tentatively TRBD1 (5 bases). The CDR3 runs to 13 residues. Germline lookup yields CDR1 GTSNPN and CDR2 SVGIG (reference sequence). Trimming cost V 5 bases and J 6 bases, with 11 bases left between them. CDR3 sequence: CAWGGRINSPLHF. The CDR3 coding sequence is TGTGCCTGGGGGGGACGGATTAATTCACCCCTCCACTTT. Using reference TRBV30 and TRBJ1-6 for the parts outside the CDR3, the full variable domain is SQTIHQWPATLVQPVGSPLSLECTVEGTSNPNLYWYRQAAGRGLQLLFYSVGIGQISSEVPQNLSASRPQDRQFILSSKKLLLSDSGFYLCAWGGRINSPLHFGNGTRLTVT.

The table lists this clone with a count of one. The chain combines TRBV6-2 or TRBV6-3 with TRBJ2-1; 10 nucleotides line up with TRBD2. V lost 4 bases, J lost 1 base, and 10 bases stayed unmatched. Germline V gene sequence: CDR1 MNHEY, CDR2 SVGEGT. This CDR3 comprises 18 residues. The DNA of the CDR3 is TGTGCCAGCAGTTCCCCTTACGCTAGCGGGAGATCCTACAATGAGCAGTTCTTC. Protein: CASSSPYASGRSYNEQFF.

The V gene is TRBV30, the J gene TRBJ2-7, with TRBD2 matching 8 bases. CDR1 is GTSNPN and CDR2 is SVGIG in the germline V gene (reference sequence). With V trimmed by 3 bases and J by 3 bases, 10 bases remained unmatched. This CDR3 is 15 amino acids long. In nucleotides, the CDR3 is TGTGCCTGGAGAAGCGTGGGGACTAGGGTCTACGAGCAGTACTTC. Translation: CAWRSVGTRVYEQYF.

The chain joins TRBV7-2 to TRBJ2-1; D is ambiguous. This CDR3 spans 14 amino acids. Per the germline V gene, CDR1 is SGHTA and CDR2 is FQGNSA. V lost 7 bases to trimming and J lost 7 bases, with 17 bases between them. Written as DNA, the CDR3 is TGTGCCAGCACCCCCGGCGCTGCTAGGAATGAGCAGTTCTTC. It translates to CASTPGAARNEQFF.

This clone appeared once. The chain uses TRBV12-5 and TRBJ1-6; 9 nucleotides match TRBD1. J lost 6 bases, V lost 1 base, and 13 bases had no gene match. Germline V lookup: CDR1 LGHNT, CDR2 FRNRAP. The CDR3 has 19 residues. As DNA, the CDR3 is TGTGCTAGTGGTTTGGACCTCCCGGGACAGGGCGGTTCTAATTCACCCCTCCACTTT. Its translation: CASGLDLPGQGGSNSPLHF.

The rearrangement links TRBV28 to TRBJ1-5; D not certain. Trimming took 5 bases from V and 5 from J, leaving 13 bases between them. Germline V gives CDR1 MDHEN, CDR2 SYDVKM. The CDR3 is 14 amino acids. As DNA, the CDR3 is TGTGCCAGCAGTCGCGTTGTGACCGATCAGCCCCAGCATTTT. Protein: CASSRVVTDQPQHF. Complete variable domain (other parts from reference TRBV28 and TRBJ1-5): DVKVTQSSRYLVKRTGEKVFLECVQDMDHENMFWYRQDPGLGLRLIYFSYDVKMKEKGDIPEGYSVSREKKERFSLILESASTNQTSMYLCASSRVVTDQPQHFGDGTRLSIL.

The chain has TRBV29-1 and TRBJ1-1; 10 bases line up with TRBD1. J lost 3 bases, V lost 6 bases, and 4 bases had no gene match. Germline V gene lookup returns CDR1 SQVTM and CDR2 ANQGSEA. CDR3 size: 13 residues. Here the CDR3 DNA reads TGCAGCGTAGGGACAGGGGTCCACACTGAAGCTTTCTTT. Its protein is CSVGTGVHTEAFF.

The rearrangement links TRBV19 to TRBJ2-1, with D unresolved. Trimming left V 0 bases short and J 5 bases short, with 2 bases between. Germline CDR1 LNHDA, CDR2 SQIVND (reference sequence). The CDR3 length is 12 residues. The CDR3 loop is CASSIEDNEQFF. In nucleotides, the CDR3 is TGTGCCAGTAGTATAGAGGACAATGAGCAGTTCTTC. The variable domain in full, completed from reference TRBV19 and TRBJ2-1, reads DGGITQSPKYLFRKEGQNVTLSCEQNLNHDAMYWYRQDPGQGLRLIYYSQIVNDFQKGDIAEGYSVSREKKESFPLTVTSAQKNPTAFYLCASSIEDNEQFFGPGTRLTVL.

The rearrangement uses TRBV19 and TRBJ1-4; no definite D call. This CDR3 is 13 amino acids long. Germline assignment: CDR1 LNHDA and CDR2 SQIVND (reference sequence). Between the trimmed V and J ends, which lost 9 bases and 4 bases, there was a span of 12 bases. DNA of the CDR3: TGTGCCAGCGCCATAGGAGTTAATGAAAAACTGTTTTTT. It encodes CASAIGVNEKLFF.

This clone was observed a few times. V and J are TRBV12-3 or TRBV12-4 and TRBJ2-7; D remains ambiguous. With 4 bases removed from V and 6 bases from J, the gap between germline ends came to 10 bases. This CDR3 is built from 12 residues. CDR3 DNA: TGTGCCAGCAGTTCAGATTTCGTCGAGCAGTACTTC. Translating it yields CASSSDFVEQYF.

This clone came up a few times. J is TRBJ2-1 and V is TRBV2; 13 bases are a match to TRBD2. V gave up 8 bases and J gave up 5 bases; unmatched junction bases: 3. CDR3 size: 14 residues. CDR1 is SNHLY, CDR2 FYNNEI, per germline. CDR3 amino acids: CASLGLAGNNEQFF. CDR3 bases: TGTGCCAGCCTGGGACTAGCGGGAAACAATGAGCAGTTCTTC. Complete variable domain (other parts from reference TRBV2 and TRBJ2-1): EPEVTQTPSHQVTQMGQEVILRCVPISNHLYFYWYRQILGQKVEFLVSFYNNEISEKSEIFDDQFSVERPDGSNFTLKIRSTKLEDSAMYFCASLGLAGNNEQFFGPGTRLTVL.